This entry concerns a single T cell receptor beta chain. Its target is unknown. An end of the junction differs from the germline gene, which may be a read error. Attachment of unique molecular identifiers to individual cDNA molecules was performed. TCRdb re-derived calls from the 5' RACE reads in MiXCR, one entry per CDR3 protein. There are about 64,000 distinct CDR3 sequences in the sample; roughly 21% occur only once, and 16% lies in the top ten. The data were taken from a study of early T cells in non-severe SARS-CoV-2 infection. Germline V gene sequence: CDR1 SQVTM, CDR2 ANQGSEA. This CDR3 comprises 10 residues. Regarding the study as a whole: Using VDJdb, the matching emphasized anti-spike CD8 responses while missing private and CD4 specificities.

This sample comprised whole blood, obtained at baseline. The chain uses TRBV29-1 and TRBJ1-1, with D unclear. The clonotype originates from an adult who was a healthcare worker with PCR-confirmed SARS-CoV-2 infection or an uninfected control (not recorded which). This CDR3 reads CSVVNIEAFF. Here the CDR3 DNA reads TGCAGCGTTGTAAACATTGAAGCTTTCTTT.